These 7 T cell receptor beta chains were all obtained from the same sample, sequenced in a study of a mutant IDH1 vaccine in newly diagnosed glioma. The protocol was immunoSEQ multiplex PCR, while the TCRdb copy is restricted to in-frame clones and leaves out a portion. The sample includes around 89,000 clones, 83% seen only once; the top ten take approximately 7%. Noted time point: baseline, week 1 (first vaccination visit). Treatment described: pre-vaccination baseline after standard-of-care therapy. Specimen: PBMCs, collected from a glioma patient treated with radiotherapy, temozolomide or both. These TCRs come from a woman aged 45-59 years with glioma.

This chain joins TRBV10-1 and TRBJ2-1, with 8 bases fitting TRBD1. V gave up 0 bases and J gave up 9 bases; unmatched junction bases: 10. This CDR3 contains 16 residues. From germline, CDR1 is WNHNN and CDR2 SYGVQD (reference sequence). In DNA, the CDR3 is TGCGCCAGCAGTGAGTCGATGGCAGGGGGCCGGGGTGAGCAGTTCTTC. Translating it yields CASSESMAGGRGEQFF.

V usage is TRBV5-1 and J usage is TRBJ2-3, with 7 bases matching TRBD2. J gave up 4 bases and V 4 bases, and 6 bases lay outside the gene matches. The CDR3 covers 14 residues. Germline CDR1 SGHRS, CDR2 YFSETQ. CDR3 amino acids: CASSDGLGADTQYF. The CDR3 DNA sequence: TGCGCCAGCAGCGATGGACTAGGGGCAGATACGCAGTATTTT.

V is TRBV4-3 and J is TRBJ1-1; D is perhaps TRBD1 (6 bases). Per germline, CDR1 LGHNA and CDR2 YSLEER. V was pared by 3 bases and J by 1 base, with 15 bases between. This CDR3 region has 16 residues. The CDR3, as DNA: TGCGCCAGCAGCCAGGGCACAGGGAATTCGAACACTGAAGCTTTCTTT. Protein product: CASSQGTGNSNTEAFF.

The chain recombines TRBV27 with TRBJ1-1; TRBD1 matches at 11 bases. CDR1 and CDR2 from the germline V gene are MNHEY and SMNVEV (reference sequence). The length of the CDR3 is 16 residues. The V and J ends lost 5 bases and 5 bases, in that order; junction bases with no gene match: 10. The CDR3 sequence: CASSDGRDRGGTEAFF. The CDR3 bases are TGTGCCAGCAGTGACGGCAGGGACAGGGGGGGGACTGAAGCTTTCTTT.

The chain is built from TRBV19 and TRBJ2-7; D is undetermined. The V gene's germline CDR1 is LNHDA and CDR2 SQIVND (reference sequence). With 4 bases removed from V and 5 bases from J, the gap between germline ends came to 15 bases. The CDR3 has 14 residues. The CDR3 DNA reads TGTGCCAGTAGTACCGTCGACCGGGCCCACGAGCAGTACTTC. Amino acids: CASSTVDRAHEQYF.

V usage is TRBV5-4 and J usage is TRBJ2-2, with D perhaps TRBD1 or TRBD2 (5 bases each). The CDR3 runs to 16 residues. V lost 7 bases, J lost 3 bases, and 19 bases lay in between. The V gene's germline CDR1 is SGHNT and CDR2 YYREEE (reference sequence). CDR3 DNA sequence: TGTGCCAGCTCCTCCGACCCCGGGGCTCACACCGGGGAGCTGTTTTTT. Amino acid sequence: CASSSDPGAHTGELFF.

The V call is TRBV5-8, the J call TRBJ2-1; D gene ambiguous. The CDR3 is 14 amino acids. Per germline, CDR1 SGHTS and CDR2 YDEGEE. V was trimmed by 1 base and J by 2 bases, leaving 7 bases between them. The CDR3 reads CASSLIQTYNEQFF. The DNA of the CDR3 is TGTGCCAGCAGCTTGATTCAAACCTACAATGAGCAGTTCTTC.